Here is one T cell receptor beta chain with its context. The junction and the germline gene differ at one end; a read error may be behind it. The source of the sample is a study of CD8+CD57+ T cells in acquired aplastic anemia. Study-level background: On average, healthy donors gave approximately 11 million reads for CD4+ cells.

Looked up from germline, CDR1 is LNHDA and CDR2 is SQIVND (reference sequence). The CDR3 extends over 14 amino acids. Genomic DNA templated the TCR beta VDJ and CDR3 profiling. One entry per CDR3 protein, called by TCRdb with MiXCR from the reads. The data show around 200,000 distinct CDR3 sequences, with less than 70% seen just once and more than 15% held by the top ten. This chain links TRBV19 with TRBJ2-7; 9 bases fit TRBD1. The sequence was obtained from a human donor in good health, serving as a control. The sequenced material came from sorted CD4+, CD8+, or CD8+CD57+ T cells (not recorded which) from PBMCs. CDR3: CAGSIRDRAHEQYF. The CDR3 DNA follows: TGTGCCGGTAGTATCCGGGACAGGGCTCACGAGCAGTACTTC.